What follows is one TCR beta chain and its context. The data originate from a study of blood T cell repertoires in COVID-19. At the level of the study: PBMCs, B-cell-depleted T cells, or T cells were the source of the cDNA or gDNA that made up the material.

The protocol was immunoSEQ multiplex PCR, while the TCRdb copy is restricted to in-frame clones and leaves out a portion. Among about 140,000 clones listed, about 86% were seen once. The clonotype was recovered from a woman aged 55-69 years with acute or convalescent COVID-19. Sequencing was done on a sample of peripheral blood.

CDR3 nucleotides: TGTGCCAGCAGCCCCCTGGGGGGGCTCGACTATGGCTACACCTTC. It specifies CASSPLGGLDYGYTF. The V call is TRBV7-3, the J call TRBJ1-2, with a weak D call TRBD1 (6 bases). Trimming stripped 5 bases from V and 3 bases from J, with 16 bases between. Per germline, CDR1 SGHTA and CDR2 FQGTGA. The CDR3 contains 15 residues.